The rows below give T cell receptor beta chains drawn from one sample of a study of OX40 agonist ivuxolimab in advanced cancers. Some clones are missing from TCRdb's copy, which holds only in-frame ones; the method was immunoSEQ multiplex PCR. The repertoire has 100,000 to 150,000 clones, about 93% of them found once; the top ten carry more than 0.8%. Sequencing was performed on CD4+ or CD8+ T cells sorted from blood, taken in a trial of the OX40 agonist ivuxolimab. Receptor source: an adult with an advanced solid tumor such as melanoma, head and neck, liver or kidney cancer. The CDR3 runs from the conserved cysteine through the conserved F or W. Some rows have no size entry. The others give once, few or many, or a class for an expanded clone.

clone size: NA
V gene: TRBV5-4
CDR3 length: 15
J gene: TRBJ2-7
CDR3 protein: CASSSTAPDSYEQYF

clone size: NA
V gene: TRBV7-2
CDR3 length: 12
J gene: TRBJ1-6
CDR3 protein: CASSLGRSPLHF

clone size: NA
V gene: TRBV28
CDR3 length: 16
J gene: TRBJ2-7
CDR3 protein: CASSSNGLARLYEQYF

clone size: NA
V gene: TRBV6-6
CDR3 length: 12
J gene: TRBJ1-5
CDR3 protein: CASRETGQPQHF

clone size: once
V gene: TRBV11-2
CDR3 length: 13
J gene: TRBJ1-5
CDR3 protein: CASSFEGNQPQHF

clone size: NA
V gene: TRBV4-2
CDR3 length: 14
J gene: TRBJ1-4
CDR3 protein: CASSLGQEDEKLFF

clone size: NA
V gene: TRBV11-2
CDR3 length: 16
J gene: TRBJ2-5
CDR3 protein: CASSLDRGGAGETQYF

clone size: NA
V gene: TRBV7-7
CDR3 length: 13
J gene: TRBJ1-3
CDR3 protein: CASSLDSGNTIYF

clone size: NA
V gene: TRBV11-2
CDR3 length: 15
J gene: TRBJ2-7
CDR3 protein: CASISLRDRPYEQYF

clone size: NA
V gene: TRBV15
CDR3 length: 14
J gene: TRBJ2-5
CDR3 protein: CATSKRPPQETQYF

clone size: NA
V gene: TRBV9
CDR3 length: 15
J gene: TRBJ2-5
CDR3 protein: CASSVIGVPQETQYF

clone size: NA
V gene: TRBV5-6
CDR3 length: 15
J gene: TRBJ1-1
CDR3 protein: CASSLMGDLSTEAFF

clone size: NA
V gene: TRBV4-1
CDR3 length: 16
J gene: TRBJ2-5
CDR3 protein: CASSLGALPMRETQYF

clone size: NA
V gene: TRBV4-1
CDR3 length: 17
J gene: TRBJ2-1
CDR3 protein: CASSQDIGGTKHNEQFF

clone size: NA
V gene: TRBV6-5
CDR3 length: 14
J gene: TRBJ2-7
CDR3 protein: CASRSPRGIDEQYF

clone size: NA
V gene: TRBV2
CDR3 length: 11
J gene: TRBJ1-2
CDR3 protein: CASSRGPGYTF

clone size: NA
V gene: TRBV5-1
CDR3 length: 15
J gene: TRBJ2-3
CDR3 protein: CASSLGRGLSDTQYF

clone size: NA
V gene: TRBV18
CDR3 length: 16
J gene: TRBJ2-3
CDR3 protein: CASSHQTAFGTDTQYF

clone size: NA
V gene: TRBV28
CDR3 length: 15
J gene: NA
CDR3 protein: CASSLTRPGGYEQYF

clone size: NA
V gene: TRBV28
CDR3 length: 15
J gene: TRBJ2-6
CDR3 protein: CASRGGFSGANVLTF

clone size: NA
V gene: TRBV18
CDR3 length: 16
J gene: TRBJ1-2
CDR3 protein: CASSHDGGLVSYGYTF

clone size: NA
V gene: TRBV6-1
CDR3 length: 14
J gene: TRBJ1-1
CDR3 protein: CASSDPGLNTEAFF

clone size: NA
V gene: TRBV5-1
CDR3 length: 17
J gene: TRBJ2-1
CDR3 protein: CASSLGPLGGETNEQFF

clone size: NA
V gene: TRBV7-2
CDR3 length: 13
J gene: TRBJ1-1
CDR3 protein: CASSPLGGTEAFF

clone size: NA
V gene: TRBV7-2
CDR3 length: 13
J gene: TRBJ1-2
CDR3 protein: CASSGDRNYGYTF

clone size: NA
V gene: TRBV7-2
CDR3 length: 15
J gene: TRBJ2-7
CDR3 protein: CASRTPGTGEGEQYF

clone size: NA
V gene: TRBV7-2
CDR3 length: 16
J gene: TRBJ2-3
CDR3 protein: CASSPIPGLAGVTQYF

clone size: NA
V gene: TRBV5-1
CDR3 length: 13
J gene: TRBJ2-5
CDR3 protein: CASSLEPSETQYF

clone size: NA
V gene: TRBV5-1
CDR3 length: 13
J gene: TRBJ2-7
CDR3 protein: CASSREGSYEQYF

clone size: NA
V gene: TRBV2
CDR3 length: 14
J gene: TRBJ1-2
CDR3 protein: CASTRGQISYGYTF

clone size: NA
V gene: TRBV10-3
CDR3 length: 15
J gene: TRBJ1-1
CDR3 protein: CAISESRGGSTEAFF

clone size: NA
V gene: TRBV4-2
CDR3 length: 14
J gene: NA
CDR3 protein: CASSQDLDFYEQYF

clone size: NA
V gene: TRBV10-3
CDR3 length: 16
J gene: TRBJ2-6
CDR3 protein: CAISESSTRGANVLTF

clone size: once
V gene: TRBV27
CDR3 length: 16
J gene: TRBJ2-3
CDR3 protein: CASSPFVLGGTDTQYF

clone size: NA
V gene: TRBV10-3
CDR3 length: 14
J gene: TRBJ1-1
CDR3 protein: CAISKDLGDTEAFF

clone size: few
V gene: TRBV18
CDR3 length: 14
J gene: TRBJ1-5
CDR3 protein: CASSPGTANQPQHF

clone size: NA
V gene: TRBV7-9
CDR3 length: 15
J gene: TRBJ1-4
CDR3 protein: CASSRSTGRGEKLFF

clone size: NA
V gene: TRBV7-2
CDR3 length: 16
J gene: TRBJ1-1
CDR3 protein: CASSLARQELATEAFF

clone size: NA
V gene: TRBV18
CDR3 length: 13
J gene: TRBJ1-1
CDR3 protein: CASSPQESAEAFF

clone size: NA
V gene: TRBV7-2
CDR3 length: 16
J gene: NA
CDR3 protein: CASSLGGGRAYYEQYF

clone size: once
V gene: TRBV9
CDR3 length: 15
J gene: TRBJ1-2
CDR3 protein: CASSLPSNRGGGYTF

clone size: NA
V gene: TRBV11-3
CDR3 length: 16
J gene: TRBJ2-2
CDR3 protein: CASSLVGPGRPGELFF

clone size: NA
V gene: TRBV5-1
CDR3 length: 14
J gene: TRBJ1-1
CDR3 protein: CASSSNTGNTEAFF

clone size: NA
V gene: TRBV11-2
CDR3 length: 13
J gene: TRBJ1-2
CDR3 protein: CASSSTTGSGYTF

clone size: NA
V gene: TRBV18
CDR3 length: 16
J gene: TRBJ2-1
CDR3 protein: CASSPGPGFGGNEQFF

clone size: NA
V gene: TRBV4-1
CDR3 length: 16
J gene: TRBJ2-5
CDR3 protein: CASSSPDRGPQETQYF

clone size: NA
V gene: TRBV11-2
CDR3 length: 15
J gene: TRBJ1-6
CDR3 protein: CASTLGEGMGSPLHF

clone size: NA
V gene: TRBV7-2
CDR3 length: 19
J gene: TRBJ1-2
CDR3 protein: CASSRPGQGERFPNYGYTF

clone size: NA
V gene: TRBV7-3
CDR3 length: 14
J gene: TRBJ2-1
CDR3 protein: CASSLSSSYNEQFF

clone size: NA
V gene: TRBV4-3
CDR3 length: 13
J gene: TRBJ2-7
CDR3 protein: CASSQDRGHEQYF

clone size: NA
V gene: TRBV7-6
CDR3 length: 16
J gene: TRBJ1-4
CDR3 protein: CASSLGGTGGVEKLFF

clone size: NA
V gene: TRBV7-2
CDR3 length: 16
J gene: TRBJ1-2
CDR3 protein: CASSLVGSGPNYGYTF

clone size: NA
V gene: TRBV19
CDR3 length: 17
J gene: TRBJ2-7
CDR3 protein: CASSTGTSGRYSYEQYF

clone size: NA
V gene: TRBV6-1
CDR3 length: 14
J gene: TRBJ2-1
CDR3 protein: CASVPHRSANEQFF

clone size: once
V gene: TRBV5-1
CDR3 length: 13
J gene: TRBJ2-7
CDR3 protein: CASSLAADYEQYF

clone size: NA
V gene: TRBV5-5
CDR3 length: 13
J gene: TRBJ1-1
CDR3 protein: CASSLMGQGTAFF

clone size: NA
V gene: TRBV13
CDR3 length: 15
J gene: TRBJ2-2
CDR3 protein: CASSFWQANTGELFF

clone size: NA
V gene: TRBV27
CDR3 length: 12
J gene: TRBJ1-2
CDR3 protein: CASSLKGYGYTF

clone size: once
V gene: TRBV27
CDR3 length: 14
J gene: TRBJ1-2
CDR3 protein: CASSLRQGVDGYTF